This TCR beta chain was documented in a study of T cells in Graves' hyperthyroidism and ophthalmopathy. This clonotype was picked up a small number of times. The CDR3 runs 16 residues. Deletions cut 1 base from V and 1 base from J, with 13 bases between. RNA transcripts were the template for amplifying TCR beta CDR3 regions. Researchers ran a first-round RT-PCR on the TCR CDR3 using the HTBI primer set. TCRdb processed the multiplex PCR reads anew with MiXCR; each CDR3 protein has one entry. The sample lists 750,000 to 950,000 distinct CDR3 sequences, roughly 40% occurring once. Calling Graves' hyperthyroidism stable meant ophthalmopathy did not progress within 18 months. Lactation, pregnancy, other autoimmune disease or uncontrolled infection excluded patients.

This chain links TRBV12-3 or TRBV12-4 with TRBJ1-2, with D perhaps matching TRBD1 (5 bases). The sequence came from a man in his late teens or twenties with Graves' hyperthyroidism. Sequencing was done on a sample of blood. The CDR3 DNA sequence: TGTGCCAGCAGTTTAGTGGGAGGGCAGGGTAACTATGGCTACACCTTC. Its protein product is CASSLVGGQGNYGYTF.